Included here is one T cell receptor (beta chain) sequence, with context. The antigen is undetermined. Sampling of alopecia areata patients yielded lesional scalp punch biopsies as well as peripheral blood. The researchers isolated CD4+ and CD8+ T cells from PBMCs by sorting. RNA was extracted and reverse transcribed into cDNA as the sequencing template. Libraries were prepared by immunoSEQ multiplex PCR; TCRdb keeps only in-frame clonotypes and omits some of them. The sample shows around 65,000 clones, approximately 43% of them seen only once. The data originate from a study of CD8+ T cells in alopecia areata. Overall study: Administration of oral tofacitinib to treated patients was at 5 to 10 mg twice daily.

The CDR3 contains 17 residues. V gave up 4 bases and J gave up 2 bases; unmatched junction bases: 5. CDR1 and CDR2 from the germline V gene are SQVTM and ANQGSEA. General study points: Lesional scalp displayed greater clonality than normal scalp, most notably in alopecia totalis/universalis.

This receptor was identified in a human donor with alopecia areata. Sequenced material: CD8+ T cells sorted from blood, taken at week 0. This chain joins TRBV29-1 and TRBJ2-1; 16 bases map to TRBD2. In DNA, the CDR3 is TGCAGCGTTGTGGGACTAGCGGGAGGGCCGGCCTACAATGAGCAGTTCTTC. As protein: CSVVGLAGGPAYNEQFF.